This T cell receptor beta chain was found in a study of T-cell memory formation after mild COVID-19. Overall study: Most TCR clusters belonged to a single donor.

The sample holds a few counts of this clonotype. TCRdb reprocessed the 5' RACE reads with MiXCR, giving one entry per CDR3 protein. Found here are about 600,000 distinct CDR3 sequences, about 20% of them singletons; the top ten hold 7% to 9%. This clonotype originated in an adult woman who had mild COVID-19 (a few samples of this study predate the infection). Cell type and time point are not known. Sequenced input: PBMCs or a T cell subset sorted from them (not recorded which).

In nucleotides, the CDR3 is TGCGCCAGCAGCCAAGATTGGGGCGGATCTAAACTCGAGCAGTACTTC. Its protein is CASSQDWGGSKLEQYF. The rearrangement joins TRBV4-3 to TRBJ2-7, with D maybe TRBD1 (5 bases). Between the trimmed V and J ends, which lost 0 bases and 6 bases, there was a span of 18 bases. This CDR3 is 16 amino acids long. CDR1 is LGHNA and CDR2 is YSLEER in the germline V gene.